This T cell receptor beta chain was sequenced for a study of blood T cells in healthy people across ages. At the level of the study: T cells yielded about one barcoded beta molecule per two cells through template switching.

Each sample provided at least 5 micrograms of extracted total RNA. Study-level points and caveats: Per million T cells, TCR beta diversity dropped about linearly as age rose. Across samples, TCR beta diversity tracked strongly with naive T cell percentage.

This clonotype was picked up one time. Its specificity is unknown. The CDR3 length is 14 residues. Trimming removed 6 bases at V and 3 bases at J, with 11 bases between. The second PCR ran roughly 7 to 12 cycles with a sample-barcoded 5' primer and J-beta primers. In TCRdb, the 5' RACE reads were re-called with MiXCR into one record per CDR3 protein. The table lists 600,000 or so distinct CDR3 sequences, about 45% of them singletons. The source material was blood. The TCR was taken from a man older than 75 in good health. V gene TRBV12-3 or TRBV12-4 combines with J gene TRBJ1-4; D unclear. The DNA of the CDR3 is TGTGCCAGCAGACCAGCGCCGGCTAATGAAAAACTGTTTTTT. This translates into CASRPAPANEKLFF.